The next 5 T cell receptor beta chains were all read from a single sample in a study of long-term antiretroviral therapy in people with HIV. At the survey level, the v3.0 immunoSEQ assay was run. The assay was immunoSEQ multiplex PCR, and TCRdb's table has in-frame clones only and misses some. This table holds just over 35,000 clones, approximately 94% found once. This sample comprised unsorted PBMCs, obtained 4.1 years after starting antiretroviral therapy. The source is a woman between 50 and 59 years old with HIV.

The V call is TRBV11-2, the J call TRBJ2-2, with 7 bases aligning to TRBD1. CDR1 is SGHAT, CDR2 FQNNGV, per germline. With 6 bases clipped from V and 4 bases from J, the junction kept 5 bases outside the gene matches. The CDR3 length is 14 residues. CDR3 coding DNA: TGTGCCAGCAGGACTACAGGGGCCACCGGGGAGCTGTTTTTT. It translates to CASRTTGATGELFF.

The J gene is TRBJ2-2, the V gene TRBV18; D is perhaps TRBD2 (6 bases). Trimming pared 1 base from V and 4 bases from J, leaving 19 bases between. Germline V gene lookup returns CDR1 KGHSH and CDR2 LQKENI. This CDR3 has 18 amino acids. The CDR3 region has the DNA TGTGCCAGCTCACCACGGGCGCCTGGCGGGGCCGGCACCGGGGAGCTGTTTTTT. Translation: CASSPRAPGGAGTGELFF.

The chain links TRBV7-2 to TRBJ2-7; 7 nucleotides line up with TRBD1. There are 15 residues in the CDR3. V was clipped by 5 bases and J by 6 bases; unmatched bases: 13. Germline-derived CDR1 and CDR2 are SGHTA and FQGNSA. The CDR3: CASSNSPGGGSEQYF. In nucleotides, the CDR3 is TGTGCCAGCAGCAACTCACCAGGGGGTGGAAGCGAGCAGTACTTC.

The chain has TRBV5-6 and TRBJ2-7, with D possibly TRBD2 on 6 matching bases. This CDR3 spans 15 amino acids. Germline CDR1 SGHDT, CDR2 YYEEEE. V was clipped by 4 bases and J by 3 bases, with 17 bases between them. The CDR3 loop reads CASSGSGSPYYEQYF. The CDR3 DNA follows: TGTGCCAGCAGCGGGAGCGGGTCCCCCTACTACGAGCAGTACTTC.

This clone was detected only once. V and J are TRBV25-1 and TRBJ2-7; possibly TRBD1 for D (6 bases). The CDR3 length is 13 residues. In germline, CDR1 is MGHDK, CDR2 SYGVNS. V was pared by 0 bases and J by 4 bases, with 7 bases between. In nucleotides, the CDR3 is TGTGCCAGCAGTGAATACAGGGGATACGAGCAGTACTTC. Translated, it gives CASSEYRGYEQYF.